One sample yielded the 29 T cell receptor beta chains listed below, sequenced in a study of blood T cell repertoires in COVID-19. The protocol was immunoSEQ multiplex PCR, while the TCRdb copy is restricted to in-frame clones and leaves out a portion. In the table there are about 310,000 clones, approximately 86% of which are singletons. The sequenced sample was peripheral blood. Every receptor here comes from a young man with active or convalescent COVID-19.

The V and J genes are TRBV7-8 and TRBJ1-2; D is ambiguous. Looked up from germline, CDR1 is SGHVS and CDR2 is FQNEAQ. The V end lost 2 bases, the J end lost 0 bases, and 10 bases lay between the germline ends. CDR3 length: 15 amino acids. CDR3 sequence (DNA): TGTGCCAGCAGCTTACTCCCAGTACCTAACTATGGCTACACCTTC. Translating gives CASSLLPVPNYGYTF.

The gene calls are TRBV18 and TRBJ2-7; possible D gene TRBD1, 5 bases. The germline V and J ends were trimmed by 4 bases and 3 bases, with 19 bases remaining between them. CDR1 is KGHSH, CDR2 LQKENI, per germline. This CDR3 contains 16 residues. The CDR3 nucleotides are TGTGCCAGCTCACAGATGACCACCGGTACAGGCTACGAGCAGTACTTC. This encodes CASSQMTTGTGYEQYF.

V usage is TRBV6-2 or TRBV6-3 and J usage is TRBJ1-1; D gene uncertain. Trimming stripped 1 base from V and 4 bases from J, with 10 bases between. CDR1 and CDR2 (germline): MNHEY, SVGEGT. The CDR3 extends over 14 amino acids. In DNA, the CDR3 is TGTGCCAGCAGTTACTTGAGCGGAGGCACTGAAGCTTTCTTT. It specifies CASSYLSGGTEAFF.

The chain uses TRBV9 and TRBJ2-1; 9 bases line up with TRBD1. CDR1 is SGDLS, CDR2 YYNGEE, per germline. The CDR3 contains 15 residues. With V trimmed by 0 bases and J by 8 bases, 6 bases remained unmatched. The CDR3 nucleotides are TGTGCCAGCAGCGTAGAGGGGGGACAGGGCTATGAGCAGTTCTTC. It translates to CASSVEGGQGYEQFF.

V is TRBV27 and J is TRBJ1-2; perhaps TRBD1 as D (6 bases). The CDR3 consists of 14 residues. Deletions cut 4 bases from V and 3 bases from J, with 12 bases between. Germline V gives CDR1 MNHEY, CDR2 SMNVEV (reference sequence). Here the CDR3 DNA reads TGTGCCAGCAGTTCCGGACAGCTACACTATGGCTACACCTTC. Protein: CASSSGQLHYGYTF.

This chain links TRBV10-2 with TRBJ2-7, with D maybe TRBD1 (6 bases). The CDR3 runs 13 residues. Deletions cut 3 bases from V and 7 bases from J, with 13 bases between. Germline loops: CDR1 WSHSY, CDR2 SAAADI. The CDR3 here is CASSDQGSREQYF. In nucleotides, the CDR3 is TGCGCCAGCAGTGACCAGGGGTCGCGGGAGCAGTACTTC.

The rearrangement links TRBV19 to TRBJ1-2; a weak D match, TRBD1 (6 bases). Germline-derived CDR1 and CDR2 are LNHDA and SQIVND (reference sequence). The CDR3 totals 15 residues. V was shortened by 5 bases and J by 0 bases, with 13 bases between the two germline ends. The CDR3, as DNA: TGTGCCAGTAGTGGGCAGGGGAAGGCTAACTATGGCTACACCTTC. The encoded protein is CASSGQGKANYGYTF. The full variable domain, with the rest looked up from reference TRBV19 and TRBJ1-2, is DGGITQSPKYLFRKEGQNVTLSCEQNLNHDAMYWYRQDPGQGLRLIYYSQIVNDFQKGDIAEGYSVSREKKESFPLTVTSAQKNPTAFYLCASSGQGKANYGYTFGSGTRLTVV.

The chain combines TRBV10-2 with TRBJ1-5; D unresolved. Between the trimmed V and J ends, which lost 3 bases and 2 bases, there was a span of 8 bases. This CDR3 is built from 14 residues. CDR1 and CDR2 from the germline V gene are WSHSY and SAAADI. CDR3: CASSDRGGNQPQHF. As DNA, the CDR3 is TGCGCCAGCAGTGACCGAGGCGGCAATCAGCCCCAGCATTTT.

The V gene is TRBV10-3, the J gene TRBJ2-7; a weak D match, TRBD2 (5 bases). The CDR3 length is 14 residues. The germline V and J ends were trimmed by 2 bases and 7 bases, with 15 bases remaining between them. Germline V gene lookup returns CDR1 ENHRY and CDR2 SYGVKD. The DNA for the CDR3 is TGTGCCATCAGTGAGGGGGAGAGAACGAGGGAGCAGTACTTC. Protein: CAISEGERTREQYF.

The rearrangement joins TRBV9 to TRBJ2-5; TRBD2 aligns across 8 bases. Germline CDR1 reads SGDLS; CDR2 reads YYNGEE. The CDR3 spans 16 residues. After removal of 0 bases from V and 4 bases from J, the junction contained 8 bases not matched to a gene. The CDR3 DNA follows: TGTGCCAGCAGCGTAGGATCAGCGGGAGTTTCAGAGACCCAGTACTTC. Its protein is CASSVGSAGVSETQYF.

This clone has just one count. This rearrangement joins TRBV11-2 to TRBJ1-2; D gene unclear. This CDR3 comprises 13 residues. Germline V gene data show CDR1 as SGHAT and CDR2 as FQNNGV. The V gene lost 5 bases and the J gene lost 8 bases, with 15 bases spanning the gap. CDR3 coding DNA: TGTGCCAGCAGCGTAACAGTTATTGAAGGCTACACCTTC. Its protein is CASSVTVIEGYTF.

V gene TRBV5-6 combines with J gene TRBJ2-2, with 8 bases that match TRBD1. The CDR3 totals 16 residues. The J segment lost 3 bases and the V segment lost 3 bases, leaving 7 bases of the junction unmatched. Germline V lookup: CDR1 SGHDT, CDR2 YYEEEE. The CDR3 region has the DNA TGTGCCAGCAGCTACTTCGGGACAGGATACACCGGGGAGCTGTTTTTT. This translates into CASSYFGTGYTGELFF.

The chain has TRBV19 and TRBJ2-7; 7 bases align to TRBD1. The CDR3 is made up of 14 amino acids. Germline loops: CDR1 LNHDA, CDR2 SQIVND (reference sequence). Trimming at V came to 5 bases and at J to 3 bases, leaving 7 bases not matched to a gene. Here the CDR3 reads CASSQRDSFYEQYF. DNA for the CDR3: TGTGCCAGTAGTCAACGGGACAGCTTCTACGAGCAGTACTTC. Drawing the rest from reference TRBV19 and TRBJ2-7, the complete variable domain is DGGITQSPKYLFRKEGQNVTLSCEQNLNHDAMYWYRQDPGQGLRLIYYSQIVNDFQKGDIAEGYSVSREKKESFPLTVTSAQKNPTAFYLCASSQRDSFYEQYFGPGTRLTVT.

The chain has TRBV20-1 and TRBJ1-1; 7 bases agree with TRBD1. Germline assignment: CDR1 DFQATT and CDR2 SNEGSKA (reference sequence). J lost 0 bases, V lost 3 bases, and 1 base had no gene match. The CDR3 is made up of 13 amino acids. CDR3 DNA sequence: TGCAGTGCTAGTGGGACAGTGAACACTGAAGCTTTCTTT. Encoded protein: CSASGTVNTEAFF.

This clone appeared a single time. The chain uses TRBV3-1 (or the pseudogene TRBV3-2) and TRBJ1-2; no reliable D call. The CDR3 has 15 amino acids. CDR1 and CDR2 from the germline V gene are LGHDT and YNNKEL (reference sequence). V was trimmed by 4 bases and J by 0 bases, leaving 12 bases between them. The CDR3 spells CASSRRQDSNYGYTF. The CDR3 DNA sequence: TGTGCCAGCAGCCGTAGACAAGATTCTAACTATGGCTACACCTTC.

This clone came up once. The CDR3 sequence is CATSRDRGTPSAGELFF. CDR3 in DNA: TGTGCCACCAGCAGAGACCGCGGGACTCCTAGCGCCGGGGAGCTGTTTTTT. The chain couples TRBV15 to TRBJ2-2; a possible D gene is TRBD2 (6 bases). Germline V gene data show CDR1 as LNHNV and CDR2 as YYDKDF (reference sequence). V gave up 0 bases and J gave up 6 bases, with 17 bases separating them. The CDR3 is made up of 17 amino acids.

This clone was observed a single time. This sequence joins TRBV7-2 and TRBJ2-1; TRBD1 agrees at 7 bases. The ends lost 5 bases at V and 5 bases at J; junction bases unmatched: 12. From germline, CDR1 is SGHTA and CDR2 FQGNSA. The CDR3 is 16 amino acids. The CDR3 DNA reads TGTGCCAGCAGCCAGGTGGGTTGGGACAGTCACAATGAGCAGTTCTTC. It codes for CASSQVGWDSHNEQFF.

This clone was seen a handful of times. The chain is built from TRBV11-1 and TRBJ1-2, with TRBD1 matching over 7 bases. V shed 5 bases and J 2 bases; nucleotides not matched to a gene: 5. The V gene's germline CDR1 is SGHAT and CDR2 FQDESV (reference sequence). CDR3 length: 14 residues. Written as DNA, the CDR3 is TGTGCCAGCAGCACGGACAGGAAGAACTATGGCTACACCTTC. Translating gives CASSTDRKNYGYTF. Full variable domain (remainder filled in from reference TRBV11-1 and TRBJ1-2): EAEVAQSPRYKITEKSQAVAFWCDPISGHATLYWYRQILGQGPELLVQFQDESVVDDSQLPKDRFSAERLKGVDSTLKIQPAELGDSAMYLCASSTDRKNYGYTFGSGTRLTVV.

This chain connects TRBV2 to TRBJ2-1, with TRBD2 identical over 8 bases. The V segment lost 5 bases and the J segment 1 base; nucleotides outside the gene matches: 7. The germline V gene has CDR1 SNHLY and CDR2 FYNNEI. CDR3 length equals 16 residues. CDR3 region: CASSQPRGGSYNEQFF. The CDR3 bases are TGTGCCAGCAGTCAACCTCGCGGGGGGTCCTACAATGAGCAGTTCTTC.

The V gene is TRBV2, the J gene TRBJ1-4; no clear D gene. The CDR3 extends over 17 amino acids. The V gene's germline CDR1 is SNHLY and CDR2 FYNNEI. The V gene lost 5 bases and the J gene lost 7 bases, with 23 bases spanning the gap. This CDR3 is CASSTRRGSVVTEKLFF. As DNA, the CDR3 is TGTGCCAGCAGTACGAGGCGCGGGAGCGTGGTGACTGAAAAACTGTTTTTT.

This clone has only one observation. The J gene is TRBJ1-4, the V gene TRBV15; 9 bases map to TRBD1. CDR3 length: 13 amino acids. J was trimmed by 6 bases and V by 6 bases; bases with no gene match: 2. CDR1 and CDR2 from the germline V gene are LNHNV and YYDKDF (reference sequence). The CDR3 DNA follows: TGTGCCACCAGTAGACAGGGGGATGAAAAACTGTTTTTT. Translated: CATSRQGDEKLFF.

This chain links TRBV6-1 with TRBJ1-2, with 7 nucleotides matching TRBD1. Germline loops: CDR1 MNHNS, CDR2 SASEGT. The junction had 17 bases not matched to a gene; V was cut back by 6 bases and J by 1 base. CDR3 length equals 18 residues. The CDR3: CASREHNLGTAGNYGYTF. As DNA, the CDR3 is TGTGCCAGCAGGGAACATAATCTCGGGACAGCCGGTAACTATGGCTACACCTTC.

The sample holds one count of this clone. The rearrangement links TRBV6-4 to TRBJ2-2; D may be TRBD2 (5 bases). Germline V lookup: CDR1 MRHNA, CDR2 SNTAGT. The CDR3 sequence is 14 residues long. With 6 bases removed from V and 6 bases from J, the gap between germline ends came to 14 bases. The CDR3 sequence is CASRKRSDAGELFF. CDR3 DNA: TGTGCCAGCAGGAAGCGTAGCGATGCCGGGGAGCTGTTTTTT.

The CDR3 spells CSASQGTFNQPQHF. CDR3 bases: TGCAGTGCTAGTCAGGGCACTTTTAATCAGCCCCAGCATTTT. V is TRBV20-1 and J is TRBJ1-5; TRBD1 is a possible D gene (5 bases). The germline V gene encodes CDR1 DFQATT and CDR2 SNEGSKA (reference sequence). V was trimmed by 3 bases and J by 4 bases, leaving 13 bases between them. The CDR3 runs 14 residues.

This chain uses TRBV7-2 with TRBJ2-5; D is perhaps TRBD2 (5 bases). CDR3 length: 15 residues. V lost 0 bases and J 5 bases, leaving 13 bases between the germline ends. Germline V gene lookup returns CDR1 SGHTA and CDR2 FQGNSA. The CDR3 region has the DNA TGTGCCAGCAGCTTAGCGTACTCCCGAGGGGAGACCCAGTACTTC. It yields the protein CASSLAYSRGETQYF.

The DNA of the CDR3 is TGTGCCAGCAGTGCCTGGACTAGCGGGGGATACACAGATACGCAGTATTTT. Translated, it gives CASSAWTSGGYTDTQYF. The chain recombines TRBV27 with TRBJ2-3, with 13 bases fitting TRBD2. The ends lost 5 bases at V and 2 bases at J; junction bases unmatched: 7. The germline V gene has CDR1 MNHEY and CDR2 SMNVEV (reference sequence). CDR3 length equals 17 residues.

The CDR3 coding sequence is TGTGCCACCAGTGATTCTGGAGGGGAAGAGCAGTTCTTC. It encodes CATSDSGGEEQFF. The J gene is TRBJ2-1, the V gene TRBV24-1, with D perhaps TRBD2 (6 bases). The CDR3 is made up of 13 amino acids. With 2 bases removed from V and 10 bases from J, the gap between germline ends came to 11 bases. Looked up from germline, CDR1 is KGHDR and CDR2 is SFDVKD.

The chain is built from TRBV5-4 and TRBJ1-1; 7 positions agree with TRBD1. V shed 4 bases and J 1 base; nucleotides not matched to a gene: 7. This CDR3 is 15 amino acids long. Germline-derived CDR1 and CDR2 are SGHNT and YYREEE (reference sequence). CDR3 region: CASSEPGGKNTEAFF. CDR3 nucleotide sequence: TGTGCCAGCAGCGAACCAGGGGGTAAGAACACTGAAGCTTTCTTT.

V usage is TRBV4-1 and J usage is TRBJ1-5, with unresolved D. V lost 0 bases and J lost 7, with 10 bases in between. Germline V gene data show CDR1 as MGHRA and CDR2 as YSYEKL. CDR3 size: 14 residues. CDR3 region: CASSQEIGRQPQHF. In nucleotides, the CDR3 is TGCGCCAGCAGCCAAGAGATAGGGAGACAGCCCCAGCATTTT.